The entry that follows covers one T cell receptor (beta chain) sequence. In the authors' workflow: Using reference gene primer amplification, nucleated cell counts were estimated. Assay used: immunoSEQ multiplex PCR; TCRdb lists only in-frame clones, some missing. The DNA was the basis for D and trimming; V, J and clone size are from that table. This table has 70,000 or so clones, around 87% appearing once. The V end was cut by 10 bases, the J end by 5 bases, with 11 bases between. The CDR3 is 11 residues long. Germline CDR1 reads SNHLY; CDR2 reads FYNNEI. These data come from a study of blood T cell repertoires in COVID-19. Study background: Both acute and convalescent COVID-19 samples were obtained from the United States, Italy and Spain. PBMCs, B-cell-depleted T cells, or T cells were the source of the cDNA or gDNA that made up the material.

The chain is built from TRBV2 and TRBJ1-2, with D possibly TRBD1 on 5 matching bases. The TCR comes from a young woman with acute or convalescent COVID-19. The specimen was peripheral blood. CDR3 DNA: TGTGCCATCCCGACAGTGTATGGCTACACCTTC. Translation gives CAIPTVYGYTF.